This record looks at one T cell receptor (beta chain) sequence and its context. Data came from immunoSEQ multiplex PCR; TCRdb stores just in-frame clones and leaves some out. The repertoire consists of about 400,000 clones, with roughly 90% occurring once and the leading ten covering around 1.2%. The data were taken from a study of blood T cell repertoires in COVID-19. Study in general: Sample material is recorded as cDNA or gDNA derived from T cells, B-cell-depleted T cells, or PBMCs.

Trimming took 4 bases from V and 4 from J, leaving 10 bases between them. From germline, CDR1 is SGHTA and CDR2 FQGNSA. The CDR3 totals 13 residues. Sequenced: peripheral blood. The source of this sequence is a man between 40 and 49 years old with acute or convalescent COVID-19. The V and J genes are TRBV7-2 and TRBJ1-1; D is unresolved. CDR3 coding DNA: TGTGCCAGCAGCTGGGTGGAGAGCACTGAAGCTTTCTTT. As protein: CASSWVESTEAFF.